This T cell receptor beta chain was captured by sequencing in a study of T cells after yellow fever vaccination. Each CDR3 protein gets one entry after TCRdb re-called the 5' RACE reads with MiXCR. The table shows some 120,000 distinct CDR3 sequences, with 13% to 15% occurring only once. This clonotype was counted only a few times. The antigen is not known. Germline loops: CDR1 SQVTM, CDR2 ANQGSEA. The CDR3 covers 16 residues. Trimming removed 5 bases from V and 6 bases from J; junction bases left unmatched: 9. Study-level findings and limits: Reappearance after the booster was observed for most primary-vaccination clones (roughly 95% CD4, over 70% CD8).

The clonotype originates from a man aged 18 to 29 who received the YFV17D yellow fever vaccine. The chain recombines TRBV29-1 with TRBJ2-3; 15 bases are shared with TRBD2. The starting material was CD8+ T cells sorted from PBMCs, obtained 5 days after the yellow fever booster vaccination. DNA of the CDR3: TGCAGCGTTACAGGACTAGCGGGGGGGTCTCCGGATACGCAGTATTTT. This sequence encodes CSVTGLAGGSPDTQYF.